These T cell receptor beta chains were read from a single sample in a study of siplizumab effects on memory and regulatory T cells. Data came from immunoSEQ multiplex PCR; TCRdb stores just in-frame clones and leaves some out. The sample holds tens of thousands of clones, roughly nine tenths seen once. The specimen sequenced was CD8+ T cells sorted from blood. The origin of the receptors is a human donor in good health. The CDR3 runs from the conserved cysteine through the conserved F or W. Expanded clones are given a class, and other clones once, few, many or no size at all.

clone_size v_call cdr3_aa
- TRBV5-6 CASSLAGRGRDQPQHF
- TRBV5-5 CASTWGLNEQFF
- TRBV20-1 CSARFADTQYF
- TRBV19 CASRTGGYTEAFF
- TRBV14 CASKPLADTGELFF
- TRBV29-1 CSVEGTGSSYNEQFF
- TRBV21-1 CASRVRETKNIQYF
- TRBV10-3 CAISGDREDQPQHF
- TRBV6-6 CASSYSETANEKLFF
- TRBV19 CASSIQEGAYNEQFF
- TRBV5-6 CASSSGPAPEKEKLFF
- TRBV2 CASSESLMGQETQYF
- TRBV27 CASSTVPNTGELFF
- TRBV7-7 CASSARLGDSTDTQYF
- TRBV7-9 CASSLGGGGLYNEQFF
- TRBV7-9 CASSPNNGYTF
- TRBV7-9 CASSLVSPNYGYTF
- TRBV5-4 CASSGSWGMNTEAFF
once TRBV7-8 CASTPLGTVKTEAFF
- TRBV19 CASSIFSYSNQPQHF
once TRBV2 CASASYEQYF
- TRBV19 CASSQGATEAFF
- TRBV6-5 CASSYDTYEQYF
- TRBV6-5 CASSYYNGHKETQYF
- TRBV7-9 CASSPGQGIPSYEQYF
- TRBV21-1 CASSKRTVRDDALTF
- TRBV7-8 CASSLASREGAFF